This entry concerns a single TCR beta chain. The germline V and J ends were trimmed by 0 bases and 4 bases, with 12 bases remaining between them. Germline V gives CDR1 MNHEY, CDR2 SVGAGI. The CDR3 covers 15 residues. Sequencing used immunoSEQ multiplex PCR; TCRdb keeps in-frame clones, though not all of them. The sample carries around 97,000 clones, 91% recorded once. The entry originates in a study of T cell responses to AZD1222 COVID-19 vaccine. The TCR comes from an adult in good health. The chain is built from TRBV6-5 and TRBJ1-2; D not resolved. The sample here was peripheral blood, taken on day 0 of AZD1222 vaccination. The CDR3 is CASSYSIPTSYGYTF. The CDR3 bases are TGTGCCAGCAGTTACTCGATTCCGACCTCCTATGGCTACACCTTC.